Following are 16 T cell receptor beta chains from one sample sequenced in a study of cytomegalovirus exposure and HLA in healthy donors. It was with 60 Vbeta and 13 Jbeta primers that the PCR ran. Produced via immunoSEQ multiplex PCR; TCRdb's table is partial and in-frame only. The table lists approximately 150,000 clones, 75% to 85% of them singletons. Sample: PBMCs. These TCRs come from a woman younger than 30 in good health and CMV-seropositive.

V gene TRBV2 combines with J gene TRBJ2-2; D call uncertain. CDR1 is SNHLY, CDR2 FYNNEI, per germline. V lost 5 bases, J lost 9 bases, and 7 bases lay in between. The CDR3 is 11 amino acids. In DNA, the CDR3 is TGTGCCAGCAGTCAATACTGGGAGCTGTTTTTT. Translation gives CASSQYWELFF.

The chain uses TRBV4-3 and TRBJ1-2; TRBD1 aligns across 7 bases. The length of the CDR3 is 14 residues. The V segment lost 0 bases and the J segment 10 bases; nucleotides outside the gene matches: 8. Germline CDR1 is LGHNA and CDR2 is YSLEER. CDR3 loop: CASSQDRDSDVYTF. CDR3 coding DNA: TGCGCCAGCAGCCAAGATCGGGACAGCGATGTCTACACCTTC.

This clone was seen a handful of times. The J gene is TRBJ1-2, the V gene TRBV6-5, with D possibly being TRBD1 (5 bases). This CDR3 has 14 amino acids. The germline gives CDR1 MNHEY, CDR2 SVGAGI. Trimming cost V 2 bases and J 1 base, with 8 bases left between them. The CDR3 loop reads CASSYTDSNYGYTF. The CDR3 DNA is TGTGCCAGCAGTTACACCGACAGTAACTATGGCTACACCTTC.

In its sample, this clone was seen once. The V gene is TRBV11-3, the J gene TRBJ1-2; 7 bases align to TRBD1. The germline V gene encodes CDR1 SGHNT and CDR2 YENEEA. V shed 5 bases and J 4 bases; nucleotides not matched to a gene: 4. This CDR3 region has 13 residues. CDR3 coding DNA: TGTGCCAGCAGCCGACAGGGAGGCTATGGCTACACCTTC. Translation: CASSRQGGYGYTF.

The chain uses TRBV11-2 and TRBJ2-1; D ambiguous. The CDR3 runs 15 residues. With 0 bases removed from V and 5 bases from J, the gap between germline ends came to 11 bases. The germline CDR1 and CDR2 sequences are SGHAT and FQNNGV. For the CDR3, the DNA is TGTGCCAGCAGCTTAGATCGGGTTTTCAACAATGAGCAGTTCTTC. Translated, it gives CASSLDRVFNNEQFF.

V gene TRBV5-1 combines with J gene TRBJ2-5; a possible D gene is TRBD1 (6 bases). TRBJ2-7 matches the DNA end more closely, so the J call is doubtful. CDR3 length: 13 amino acids. The germline gives CDR1 SGHRS, CDR2 YFSETQ. The CDR3 coding sequence is TGCGCCAGCTCAGGGGCAGGGGCCTACGAGCAGTACTTC. As protein: CASSGAGAYEQYF.

This clone was detected a few times. The J gene is TRBJ2-5, the V gene TRBV11-2; 7 nucleotides line up with TRBD2. This CDR3 spans 15 amino acids. The germline V gene encodes CDR1 SGHAT and CDR2 FQNNGV. V lost 10 bases to trimming and J lost 6 bases; unmatched junction nucleotides: 17. Here the CDR3 reads CATGSGLGPKKTQYF. The CDR3, as DNA: TGTGCCACCGGATCCGGACTAGGTCCCAAAAAGACCCAGTACTTC.

This clone was recorded once. The chain couples TRBV5-1 to TRBJ2-7; the D gene is possibly TRBD2 (7 bases). This CDR3 region has 16 residues. V was cut by 4 bases and J by 5 bases, with 22 bases left in between. Germline CDR1 SGHRS, CDR2 YFSETQ. CDR3 bases: TGCGCCAGCAGCCGAGAGTTAATCGGGGGGCCCGACGAGCAGTACTTC. Protein: CASSRELIGGPDEQYF.

The genes are TRBV18 and TRBJ2-5; 9 positions match TRBD1. Germline CDR1 KGHSH, CDR2 LQKENI. Unmatched junction bases numbered 2, after V lost 3 bases and J lost 3 bases. There are 14 residues in the CDR3. CDR3 in amino acids: CASSPTGGEETQYF. CDR3 nucleotide sequence: TGTGCCAGCTCACCTACAGGGGGCGAAGAGACCCAGTACTTC.

Notes on this clone: Distinct nucleotide sequences in the sample also encode this CDR3. The chain has TRBV19 and TRBJ1-1; D might be TRBD1 (6 bases). This CDR3 comprises 14 residues. Germline CDR1 reads LNHDA; CDR2 reads SQIVND (reference sequence). Between the trimmed V and J ends, which lost 0 bases and 5 bases, there was a span of 10 bases. For the CDR3, the DNA is TGTGCCAGTAGTATAGAACAGGGCCGAACTGAAGCTTTCTTT. Its translation: CASSIEQGRTEAFF.

The chain carries TRBV5-6 and TRBJ2-7; a weak D match, TRBD2 (5 bases). Germline CDR1 reads SGHDT; CDR2 reads YYEEEE. Between the trimmed V and J ends, which lost 0 bases and 0 bases, there was a span of 7 bases. The CDR3 contains 14 residues. The CDR3 region is CASSLGGISYEQYF. DNA for the CDR3: TGTGCCAGCAGCTTGGGAGGGATCTCCTACGAGCAGTACTTC.

The chain couples TRBV7-9 to TRBJ2-3, with unresolved D. The CDR3 length is 15 residues. Germline V lookup: CDR1 SEHNR, CDR2 FQNEAQ (reference sequence). V dropped 1 base and J dropped 5 bases, with 13 bases sitting between them. CDR3 DNA sequence: TGTGCCAGCAGCTTAGTGTCAGGTATCGAAGATACGCAGTATTTT. Translation gives CASSLVSGIEDTQYF.

The chain is built from TRBV7-2 and TRBJ1-3; no definite D call. Germline CDR1 reads SGHTA; CDR2 reads FQGNSA. This CDR3 has 12 amino acids. V gave up 4 bases and J gave up 7 bases, with 8 bases separating them. In DNA, the CDR3 is TGTGCCAGCAGCTCAGTTTTGAACACCATATATTTT. Amino acids: CASSSVLNTIYF. Complete variable domain (other parts from reference TRBV7-2 and TRBJ1-3): GAGVSQSPSNKVTEKGKDVELRCDPISGHTALYWYRQSLGQGLEFLIYFQGNSAPDKSGLPSDRFSAERTGGSVSTLTIQRTQQEDSAVYLCASSSVLNTIYFGEGSWLTVV.

In nucleotides, the CDR3 is TGTGCCAGCAGCCTGACAGGGGCGGACACTGAAGCTTTCTTT. Its protein product is CASSLTGADTEAFF. This chain uses TRBV6-1 with TRBJ1-1, with 8 nucleotides matching TRBD1. Germline assignment: CDR1 MNHNS and CDR2 SASEGT. The CDR3 covers 14 residues. The V and J ends lost 6 bases and 3 bases, in that order; junction bases with no gene match: 6.

This chain links TRBV5-6 with TRBJ1-4; 9 bases are a match to TRBD1. The CDR3 runs 15 residues. Germline CDR1 reads SGHDT; CDR2 reads YYEEEE. Trimming at V came to 4 bases and at J to 7 bases, leaving 8 bases not matched to a gene. Here the CDR3 DNA reads TGTGCCAGCAGCACTGGGACAGGGCGGGGTGAAAAACTGTTTTTT. This gives the protein CASSTGTGRGEKLFF.

The V call is TRBV7-2, the J call TRBJ1-1; D possibly corresponds to TRBD1 (6 bases). V was cut by 5 bases and J by 10 bases, with 17 bases left in between. This CDR3 is built from 13 residues. CDR1 and CDR2 (germline): SGHTA, FQGNSA. The CDR3 here is CASSPRRQGRAFF. The CDR3 bases are TGTGCCAGCAGCCCGAGGCGGCAGGGGCGAGCTTTCTTT.